A selection of T cell receptor beta chains follows, all from one sample in a study of shared clonotypes between healthy human individuals. Method: immunoSEQ multiplex PCR; TCRdb's copy keeps in-frame clones and lacks some. Of roughly 2.5 million clones detected, 85% to 95% appear once; the ten largest clones hold roughly 0.14%. Sequencing was carried out using naive CD4+ T cells sorted from blood. These receptors all come from a man aged 18 to 30 in good health. Each CDR3 is given without its conserved first and last residue. Expanded clones are given a class, and other clones once, few, many or no size at all.

j_gene | v_gene | abundance | len | CDR3aa
TRBJ1-6 | TRBV2 | NA | 13 | ASSYRTDPNSPLH
TRBJ2-3 | TRBV7-2 | NA | 13 | ASSLGGRYGDTQY
TRBJ1-4 | TRBV11-1 | NA | 13 | ASSLTGASNEKLF
TRBJ2-1 | TRBV10-3 | NA | 14 | AISPTSLSSYNEQF
TRBJ2-1 | TRBV21-1 | NA | 13 | ASSNGTGLYNEQF
TRBJ2-7 | TRBV5-4 | NA | 10 | ASSFTSYEQY
TRBJ1-1 | TRBV28 | once | 11 | ASSLVSNTEAF
TRBJ2-1 | TRBV7-2 | once | 15 | ASSLVSSGRESDEQF
TRBJ2-7 | TRBV5-5 | NA | 12 | ASSFATGGYEQY
TRBJ2-3 | TRBV11-2 | NA | 14 | ASSLAGTGRTDTQY
TRBJ2-1 | TRBV20-1 | NA | 9 | SATQGLWQF
TRBJ2-2 | TRBV9 | NA | 12 | ASSPQASAGELF
TRBJ2-7 | TRBV5-1 | NA | 12 | ASSLVAGAYEQY
TRBJ1-1 | TRBV10-3 | few | 12 | AIRLQDGNTEAF
TRBJ1-5 | TRBV28 | NA | 14 | ASSLSPGRLDQPQH
TRBJ2-1 | TRBV9 | NA | 11 | ASSVVDSHEQF
TRBJ2-3 | TRBV2 | NA | 9 | ASTRSNTQY
TRBJ1-6 | TRBV10-2 | few | 7 | ASLGQRH
TRBJ2-3 | TRBV5-4 | NA | 13 | ASSLAGAETDTQY
TRBJ2-1 | TRBV6-1 | NA | 13 | ASSEPGQGGNEQF
TRBJ1-5 | TRBV28 | once | 18 | ASSVLRDRERGWGNQPQH
TRBJ2-5 | TRBV2 | once | 11 | ASSEWGRETQY